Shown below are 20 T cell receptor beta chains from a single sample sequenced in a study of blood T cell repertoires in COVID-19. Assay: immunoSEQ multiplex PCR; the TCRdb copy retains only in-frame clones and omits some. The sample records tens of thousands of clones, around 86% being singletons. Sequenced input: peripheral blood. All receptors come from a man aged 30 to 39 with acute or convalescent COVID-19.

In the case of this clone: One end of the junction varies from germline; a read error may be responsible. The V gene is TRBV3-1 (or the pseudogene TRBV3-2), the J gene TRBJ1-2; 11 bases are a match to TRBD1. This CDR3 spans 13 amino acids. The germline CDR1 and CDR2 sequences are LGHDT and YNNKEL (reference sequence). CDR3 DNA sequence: TGTGCCAGCAGCCTATTGGACAGGGGGCTCAAGGCCTTC. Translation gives CASSLLDRGLKAF.

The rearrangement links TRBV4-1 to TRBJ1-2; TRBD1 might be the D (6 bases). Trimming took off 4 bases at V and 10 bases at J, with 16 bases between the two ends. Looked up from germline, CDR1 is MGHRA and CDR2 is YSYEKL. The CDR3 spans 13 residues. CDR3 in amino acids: CASSPTLTGFYTF. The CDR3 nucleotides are TGCGCCAGCAGCCCGACTTTGACAGGCTTCTACACCTTC.

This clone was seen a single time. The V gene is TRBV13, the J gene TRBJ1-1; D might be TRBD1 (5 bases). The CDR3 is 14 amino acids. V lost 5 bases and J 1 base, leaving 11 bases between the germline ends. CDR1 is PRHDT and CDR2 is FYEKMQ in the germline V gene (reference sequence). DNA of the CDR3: TGTGCCAGCAGCCGTGACAGACCGAACACTGAAGCTTTCTTT. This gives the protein CASSRDRPNTEAFF.

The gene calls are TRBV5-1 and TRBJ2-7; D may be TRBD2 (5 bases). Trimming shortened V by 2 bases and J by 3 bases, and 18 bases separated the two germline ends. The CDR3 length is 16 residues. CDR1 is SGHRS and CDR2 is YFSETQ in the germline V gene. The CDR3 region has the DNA TGCGCCAGCAGCTTAACCCCCGCGGGCGGTCTCTACGAGCAGTACTTC. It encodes CASSLTPAGGLYEQYF.

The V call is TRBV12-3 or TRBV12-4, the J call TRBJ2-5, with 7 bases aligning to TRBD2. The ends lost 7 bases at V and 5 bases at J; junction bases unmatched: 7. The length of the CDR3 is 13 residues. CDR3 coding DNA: TGTGCCAGCACCGGGGACGGGGGGGAGACCCAGTACTTC. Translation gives CASTGDGGETQYF.

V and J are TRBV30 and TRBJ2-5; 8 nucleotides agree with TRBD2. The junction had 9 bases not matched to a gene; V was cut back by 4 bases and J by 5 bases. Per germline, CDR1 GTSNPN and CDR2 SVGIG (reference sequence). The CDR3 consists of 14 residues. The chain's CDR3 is CAWKRTGGRETQYF. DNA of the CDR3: TGTGCCTGGAAAAGGACGGGAGGGAGGGAGACCCAGTACTTC.

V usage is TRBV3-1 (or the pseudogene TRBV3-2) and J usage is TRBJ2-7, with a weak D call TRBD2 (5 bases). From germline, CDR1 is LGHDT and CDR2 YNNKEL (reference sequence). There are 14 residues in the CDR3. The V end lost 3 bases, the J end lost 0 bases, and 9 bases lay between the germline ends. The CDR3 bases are TGTGCCAGCAGCCAGCGAGGGCCCTCCTACGAGCAGTACTTC. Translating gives CASSQRGPSYEQYF.

CDR3 in amino acids: CSVQKNTEAFF. CDR3 bases: TGCAGCGTACAAAAGAACACTGAAGCTTTCTTT. The chain employs TRBV29-1 and TRBJ1-1, with D uncertain. This CDR3 is 11 amino acids long. The germline V gene encodes CDR1 SQVTM and CDR2 ANQGSEA. V was trimmed by 6 bases and J by 1 base, leaving 6 bases between them.

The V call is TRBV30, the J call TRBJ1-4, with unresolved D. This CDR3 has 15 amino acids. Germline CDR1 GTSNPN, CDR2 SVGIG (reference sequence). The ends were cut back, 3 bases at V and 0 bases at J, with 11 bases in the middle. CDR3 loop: CAWSSGVATNEKLFF. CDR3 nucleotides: TGTGCCTGGAGCTCCGGTGTGGCAACTAATGAAAAACTGTTTTTT.

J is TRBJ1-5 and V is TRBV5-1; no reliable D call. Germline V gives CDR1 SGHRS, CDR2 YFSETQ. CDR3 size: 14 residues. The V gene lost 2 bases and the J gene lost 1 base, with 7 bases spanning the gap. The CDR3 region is CASSLEGSNQPQHF. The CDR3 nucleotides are TGCGCCAGCAGCTTAGAGGGAAGCAATCAGCCCCAGCATTTT. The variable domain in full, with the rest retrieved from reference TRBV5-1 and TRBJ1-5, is KAGVTQTPRYLIKTRGQQVTLSCSPISGHRSVSWYQQTPGQGLQFLFEYFSETQRNKGNFPGRFSGRQFSNSRSEMNVSTLELGDSALYLCASSLEGSNQPQHFGDGTRLSIL.

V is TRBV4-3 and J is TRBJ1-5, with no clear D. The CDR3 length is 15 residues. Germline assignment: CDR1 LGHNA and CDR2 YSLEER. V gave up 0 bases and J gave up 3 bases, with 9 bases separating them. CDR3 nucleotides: TGCGCCAGCAGCCAAGAGTGGGAGGTCAATCAGCCCCAGCATTTT. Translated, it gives CASSQEWEVNQPQHF.

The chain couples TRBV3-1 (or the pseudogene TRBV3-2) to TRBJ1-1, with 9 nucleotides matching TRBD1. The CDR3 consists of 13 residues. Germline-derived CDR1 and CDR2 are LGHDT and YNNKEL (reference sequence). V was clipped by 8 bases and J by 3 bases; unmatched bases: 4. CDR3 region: CASLDRGDTEAFF. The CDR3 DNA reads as TGTGCCAGCCTGGACAGGGGAGACACTGAAGCTTTCTTT.

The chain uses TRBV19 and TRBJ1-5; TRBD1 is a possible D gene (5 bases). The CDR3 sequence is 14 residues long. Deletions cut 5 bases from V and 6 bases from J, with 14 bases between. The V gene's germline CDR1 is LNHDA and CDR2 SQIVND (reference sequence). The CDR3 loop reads CASSASGVRQPQHF. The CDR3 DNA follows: TGTGCCAGTAGTGCCTCGGGGGTTCGTCAGCCCCAGCATTTT.

DNA for the CDR3: TGTGCCAGCAGGTTACAGGGGGCAGCTGAAAAACTGTTTTTT. This translates into CASRLQGAAEKLFF. V usage is TRBV5-6 and J usage is TRBJ1-4; 9 nucleotides match TRBD1. CDR1 SGHDT and CDR2 YYEEEE come from the germline V gene. This CDR3 is built from 14 residues. The V and J ends lost 5 bases and 7 bases, in that order; junction bases with no gene match: 6. The variable domain in full, with the rest retrieved from reference TRBV5-6 and TRBJ1-4, is DAGVTQSPTHLIKTRGQQVTLRCSPKSGHDTVSWYQQALGQGPQFIFQYYEEEERQRGNFPDRFSGHQFPNYSSELNVNALLLGDSALYLCASRLQGAAEKLFFGSGTQLSVL.

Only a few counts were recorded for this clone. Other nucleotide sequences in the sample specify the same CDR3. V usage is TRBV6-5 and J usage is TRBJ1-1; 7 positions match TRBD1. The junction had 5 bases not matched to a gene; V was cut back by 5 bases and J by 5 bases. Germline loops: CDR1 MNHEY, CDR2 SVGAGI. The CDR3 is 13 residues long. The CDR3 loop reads CASSRDSGTEAFF. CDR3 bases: TGTGCCAGCAGTCGGGACAGCGGGACTGAAGCTTTCTTT.

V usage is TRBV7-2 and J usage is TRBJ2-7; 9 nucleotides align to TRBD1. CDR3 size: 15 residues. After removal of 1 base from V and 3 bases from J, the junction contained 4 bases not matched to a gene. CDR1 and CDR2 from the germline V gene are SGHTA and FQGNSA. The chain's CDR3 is CASSLVGTGSYEQYF. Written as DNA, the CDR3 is TGTGCCAGCAGCTTAGTAGGGACAGGGAGCTACGAGCAGTACTTC.

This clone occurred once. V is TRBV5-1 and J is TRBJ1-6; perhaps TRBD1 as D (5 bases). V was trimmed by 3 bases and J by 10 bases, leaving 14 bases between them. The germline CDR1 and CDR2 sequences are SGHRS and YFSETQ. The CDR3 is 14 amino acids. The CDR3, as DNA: TGCGCCAGCAGCTGGACAAATACAAGGTCACCCCTCCACTTT. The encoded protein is CASSWTNTRSPLHF.

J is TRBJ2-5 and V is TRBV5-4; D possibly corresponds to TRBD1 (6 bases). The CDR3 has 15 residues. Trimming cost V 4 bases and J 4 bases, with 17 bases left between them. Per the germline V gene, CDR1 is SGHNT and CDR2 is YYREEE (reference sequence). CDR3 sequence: CASSPTQGQRETQYF. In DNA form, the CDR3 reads TGTGCCAGCAGCCCGACACAGGGTCAAAGAGAGACCCAGTACTTC.

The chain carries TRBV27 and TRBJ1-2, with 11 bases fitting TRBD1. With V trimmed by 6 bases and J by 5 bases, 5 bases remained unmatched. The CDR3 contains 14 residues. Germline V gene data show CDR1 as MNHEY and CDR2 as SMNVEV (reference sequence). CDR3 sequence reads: CASRRDRGLYGYTF. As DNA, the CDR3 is TGTGCCAGCAGACGGGACAGGGGGTTATATGGCTACACCTTC.

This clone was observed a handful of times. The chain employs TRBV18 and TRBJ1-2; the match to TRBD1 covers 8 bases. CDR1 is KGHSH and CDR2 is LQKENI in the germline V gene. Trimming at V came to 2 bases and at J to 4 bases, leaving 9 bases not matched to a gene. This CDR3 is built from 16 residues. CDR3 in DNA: TGTGCCAGCTCACCAGGACAGGGTGGCACCGGCTATGGCTACACCTTC. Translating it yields CASSPGQGGTGYGYTF.